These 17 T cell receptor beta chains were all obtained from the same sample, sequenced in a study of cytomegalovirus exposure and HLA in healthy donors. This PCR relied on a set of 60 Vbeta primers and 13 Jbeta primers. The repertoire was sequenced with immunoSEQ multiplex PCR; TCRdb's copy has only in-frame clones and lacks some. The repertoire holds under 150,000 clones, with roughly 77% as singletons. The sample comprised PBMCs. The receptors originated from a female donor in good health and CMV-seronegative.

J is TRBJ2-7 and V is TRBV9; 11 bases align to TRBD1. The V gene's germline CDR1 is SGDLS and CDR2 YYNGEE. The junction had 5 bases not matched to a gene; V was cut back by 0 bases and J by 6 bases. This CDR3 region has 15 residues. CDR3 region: CASSVGGQGGREQYF. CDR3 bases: TGTGCCAGCAGCGTAGGGGGACAGGGGGGGCGCGAGCAGTACTTC.

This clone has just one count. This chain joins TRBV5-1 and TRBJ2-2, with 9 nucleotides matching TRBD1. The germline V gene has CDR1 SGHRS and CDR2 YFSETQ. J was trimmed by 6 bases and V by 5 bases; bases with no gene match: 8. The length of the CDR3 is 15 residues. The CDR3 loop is CASRSGTGSPGELFF. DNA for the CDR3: TGCGCCAGCAGGTCCGGGACAGGGTCTCCCGGGGAGCTGTTTTTT.

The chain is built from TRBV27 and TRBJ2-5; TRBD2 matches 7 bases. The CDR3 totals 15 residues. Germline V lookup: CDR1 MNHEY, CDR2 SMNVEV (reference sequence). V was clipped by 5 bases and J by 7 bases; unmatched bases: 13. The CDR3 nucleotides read TGTGCCAGCAGTCTCCTGGGAGGGGAGGTGGTGACCCAGTACTTC. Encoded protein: CASSLLGGEVVTQYF.

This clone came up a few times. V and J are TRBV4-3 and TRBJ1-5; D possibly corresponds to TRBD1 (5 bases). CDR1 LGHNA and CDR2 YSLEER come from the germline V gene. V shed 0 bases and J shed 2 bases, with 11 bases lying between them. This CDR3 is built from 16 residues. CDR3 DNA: TGCGCCAGCAGCCAAGATGGACGGGGGGGCAATCAGCCCCAGCATTTT. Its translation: CASSQDGRGGNQPQHF.

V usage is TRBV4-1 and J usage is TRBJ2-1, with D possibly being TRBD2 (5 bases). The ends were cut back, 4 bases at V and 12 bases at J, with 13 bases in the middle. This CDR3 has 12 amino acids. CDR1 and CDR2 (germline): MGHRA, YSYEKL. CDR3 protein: CASSPTGEGQFF. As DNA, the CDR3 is TGCGCCAGCAGCCCCACCGGGGAAGGGCAGTTCTTC.

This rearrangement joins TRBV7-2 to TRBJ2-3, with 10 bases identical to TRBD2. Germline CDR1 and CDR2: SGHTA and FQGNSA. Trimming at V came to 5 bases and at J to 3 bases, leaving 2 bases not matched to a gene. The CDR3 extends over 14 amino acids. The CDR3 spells CASSPTSGTDTQYF. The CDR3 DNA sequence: TGTGCCAGCAGCCCGACTAGCGGGACAGATACGCAGTATTTT.

The CDR3 sequence: CASSFLHEQFF. The CDR3 DNA reads TGTGCCAGCAGCTTTCTCCATGAGCAGTTCTTC. This chain uses TRBV5-6 with TRBJ2-1, with D unresolved. Trimming took off 2 bases at V and 8 bases at J, with 5 bases between the two ends. CDR3 size: 11 residues. The germline V gene has CDR1 SGHDT and CDR2 YYEEEE.

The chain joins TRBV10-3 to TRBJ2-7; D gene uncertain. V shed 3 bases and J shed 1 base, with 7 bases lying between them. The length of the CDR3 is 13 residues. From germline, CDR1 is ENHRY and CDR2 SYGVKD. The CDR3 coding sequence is TGTGCCATCAGTGACACTGAGTCCTACGAGCAGTACTTC. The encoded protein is CAISDTESYEQYF.

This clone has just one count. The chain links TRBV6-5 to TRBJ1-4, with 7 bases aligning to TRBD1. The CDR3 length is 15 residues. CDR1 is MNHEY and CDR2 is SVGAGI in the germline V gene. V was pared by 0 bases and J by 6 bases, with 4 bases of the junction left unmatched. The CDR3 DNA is TGTGCCAGCAGTTACTCGGGGACAGTTGATGAAAAACTGTTTTTT. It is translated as CASSYSGTVDEKLFF.

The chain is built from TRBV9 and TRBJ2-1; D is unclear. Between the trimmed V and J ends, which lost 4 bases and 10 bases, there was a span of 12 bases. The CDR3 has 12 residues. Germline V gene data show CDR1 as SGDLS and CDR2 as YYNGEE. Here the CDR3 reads CASSPGGEEQFF. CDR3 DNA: TGTGCCAGCAGCCCCGGTGGAGAGGAGCAGTTCTTC.

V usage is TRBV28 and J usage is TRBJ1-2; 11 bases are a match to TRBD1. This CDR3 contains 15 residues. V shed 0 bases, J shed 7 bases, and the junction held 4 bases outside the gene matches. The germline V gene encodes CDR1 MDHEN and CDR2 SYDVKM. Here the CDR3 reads CASSLWDRGRGGYTF. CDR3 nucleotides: TGTGCCAGCAGTTTATGGGACAGGGGGCGCGGTGGCTACACCTTC.

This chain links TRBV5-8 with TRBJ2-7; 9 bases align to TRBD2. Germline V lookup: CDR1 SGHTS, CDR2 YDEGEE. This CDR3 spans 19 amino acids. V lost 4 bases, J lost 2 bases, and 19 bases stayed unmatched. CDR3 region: CASSPAPLGAGGITYEQYF. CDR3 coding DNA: TGTGCCAGCAGCCCGGCACCCCTCGGGGCGGGGGGGATTACCTACGAGCAGTACTTC.

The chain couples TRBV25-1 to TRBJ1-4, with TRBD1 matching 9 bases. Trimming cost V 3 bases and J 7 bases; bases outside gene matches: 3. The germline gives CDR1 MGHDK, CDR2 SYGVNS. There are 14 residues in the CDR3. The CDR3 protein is CASSDRDRVEKLFF. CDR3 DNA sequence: TGTGCCAGCAGTGACCGGGACAGGGTTGAAAAACTGTTTTTT.

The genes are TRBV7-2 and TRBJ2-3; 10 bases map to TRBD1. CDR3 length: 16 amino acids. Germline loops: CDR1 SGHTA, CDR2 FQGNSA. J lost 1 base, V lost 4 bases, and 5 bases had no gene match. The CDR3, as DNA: TGTGCCAGCAGCTCGCGGGACAGGGGACGCACAGATACGCAGTATTTT. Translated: CASSSRDRGRTDTQYF.

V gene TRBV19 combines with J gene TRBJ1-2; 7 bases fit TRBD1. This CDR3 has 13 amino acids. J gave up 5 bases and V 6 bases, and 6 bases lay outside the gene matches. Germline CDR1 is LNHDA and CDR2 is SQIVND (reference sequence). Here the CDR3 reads CASSDRASYGYTF. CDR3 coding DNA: TGTGCCAGTAGCGACAGGGCCTCTTATGGCTACACCTTC.

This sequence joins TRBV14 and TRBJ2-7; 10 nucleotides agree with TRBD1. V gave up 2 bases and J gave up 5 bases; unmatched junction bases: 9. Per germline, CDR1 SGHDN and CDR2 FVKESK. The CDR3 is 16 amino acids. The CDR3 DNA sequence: TGTGCCAGCAGCCAAATTCCGGGACAGGGGTTCAACGAGCAGTACTTC. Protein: CASSQIPGQGFNEQYF.

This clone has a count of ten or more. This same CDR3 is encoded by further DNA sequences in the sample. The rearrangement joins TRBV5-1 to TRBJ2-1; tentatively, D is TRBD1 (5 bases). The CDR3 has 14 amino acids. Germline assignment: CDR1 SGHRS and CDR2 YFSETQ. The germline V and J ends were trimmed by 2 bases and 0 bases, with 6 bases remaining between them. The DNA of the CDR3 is TGCGCCAGCAGCTTTGACAGCTCCTACAATGAGCAGTTCTTC. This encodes CASSFDSSYNEQFF.